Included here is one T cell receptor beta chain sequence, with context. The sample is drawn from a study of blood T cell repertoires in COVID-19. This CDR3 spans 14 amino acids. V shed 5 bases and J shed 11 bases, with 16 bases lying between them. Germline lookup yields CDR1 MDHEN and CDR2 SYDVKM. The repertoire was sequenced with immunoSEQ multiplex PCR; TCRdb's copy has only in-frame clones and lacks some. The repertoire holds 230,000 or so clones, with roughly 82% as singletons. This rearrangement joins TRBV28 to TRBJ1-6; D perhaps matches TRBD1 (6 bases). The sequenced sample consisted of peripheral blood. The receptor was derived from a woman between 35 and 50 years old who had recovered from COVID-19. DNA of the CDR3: TGTGCCAGCAGTCCCCCGGCAGGGGCGACACCCCTCCACTTT. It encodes CASSPPAGATPLHF.